One and the same sample provided the 6 T cell receptor beta chains below, sequenced in a study of T cell changes during pregnancy in multiple sclerosis. The assay was immunoSEQ multiplex PCR, and TCRdb's table has in-frame clones only and misses some. The sample yields some 67,000 clones, under 95% seen once. The sequences come from peripheral blood, collected after pregnancy. The receptor set was obtained from a female donor with multiple sclerosis, enrolled in a pregnancy study.

J is TRBJ2-3 and V is TRBV21-1; the listed D gene, TRBD2, was not tested against the DNA. TRBV21-1 is a pseudogene segment. The CDR3 has 16 residues. In DNA, the CDR3 is TGTGCCAGCGTTCGTAGCGGGAGGGCCGGTGGAGATACGCAGTATTTT. It is translated as CASVRSGRAGGDTQYF.

The chain couples TRBV5-1 to TRBJ1-1, with 12 bases aligning to TRBD1. Losses at the gene ends were 4 bases for V and 1 base for J; bases not matched to a gene: 8. CDR3 length: 17 residues. Germline lookup yields CDR1 SGHRS and CDR2 YFSETQ. CDR3 loop: CASSLGTGGARNTEAFF. The CDR3 bases are TGCGCCAGCAGCCTTGGGACAGGGGGCGCGAGGAACACTGAAGCTTTCTTT.

This chain joins TRBV10-1 and TRBJ2-5; D is possibly TRBD1 (5 bases). The CDR3 consists of 14 residues. Germline V gene data show CDR1 as WNHNN and CDR2 as SYGVQD (reference sequence). The germline V and J ends were trimmed by 2 bases and 4 bases, with 11 bases remaining between them. The CDR3 DNA follows: TGCGCCAGCAGTGAGGGAGAAGGGGCAGAGACCCAGTACTTC. It is translated as CASSEGEGAETQYF.

J is TRBJ2-5 and V is TRBV11-2, with 9 bases aligning to TRBD2. V was clipped by 3 bases and J by 5 bases; unmatched bases: 4. CDR3 size: 14 residues. The V gene's germline CDR1 is SGHAT and CDR2 FQNNGV. The CDR3: CASSLLAGSETQYF. CDR3 sequence (DNA): TGTGCCAGCAGCTTGCTAGCGGGATCTGAGACCCAGTACTTC. Variable domain in full (rest from reference TRBV11-2 and TRBJ2-5): EAGVAQSPRYKIIEKRQSVAFWCNPISGHATLYWYQQILGQGPKLLIQFQNNGVVDDSQLPKDRFSAERLKGVDSTLKIQPAKLEDSAVYLCASSLLAGSETQYFGPGTRLLVL.

The chain links TRBV10-1 to TRBJ2-7, with TRBD1 identical over 9 bases. The ends lost 4 bases at V and 5 bases at J; junction bases unmatched: 9. The CDR3 has 15 amino acids. Germline V gives CDR1 WNHNN, CDR2 SYGVQD (reference sequence). The chain's CDR3 is CASSGPRDRAHEQYF. DNA of the CDR3: TGCGCCAGCAGTGGTCCGCGGGACAGGGCTCACGAGCAGTACTTC.

This sequence joins TRBV6-4 and TRBJ1-1; weak D call: TRBD1 (5 bases). CDR3 length equals 14 residues. With 4 bases removed from V and 3 bases from J, the gap between germline ends came to 12 bases. The germline CDR1 and CDR2 sequences are MRHNA and SNTAGT. This CDR3 is CASSARGGYTEAFF. CDR3 sequence (DNA): TGTGCCAGCAGTGCTCGTGGGGGGTACACTGAAGCTTTCTTT.